Listed here are 21 T cell receptor beta chains from one sample, sequenced in a study of blood T cell repertoires in COVID-19. Using immunoSEQ multiplex PCR, the repertoire was profiled, and TCRdb retains in-frame clones only, with some absent. The data show around 290,000 clones, with around 90% seen just once and approximately 1% held by the top ten. The specimen sequenced was PBMCs or T cells enriched from blood (not recorded which). The source of these receptors is a woman aged 25 to 39 who had recovered from COVID-19.

The gene calls are TRBV13 and TRBJ2-1; TRBD2 matches at 7 bases. The CDR3 totals 15 residues. CDR1 PRHDT and CDR2 FYEKMQ come from the germline V gene (reference sequence). The trim removed 5 bases at V and 2 bases at J, leaving 6 bases unmatched. For the CDR3, the DNA is TGTGCCAGCAGCCCACTAGCGTCACCCTACAATGAGCAGTTCTTC. This codes for CASSPLASPYNEQFF.

V and J are TRBV28 and TRBJ1-2, with D possibly matching TRBD1 (6 bases). CDR3 size: 16 residues. Trimming left V 7 bases short and J 3 bases short, with 21 bases between. Germline assignment: CDR1 MDHEN and CDR2 SYDVKM. The CDR3: CASTIIKGERDYGYTF. The CDR3 coding sequence is TGTGCCAGCACCATCATTAAGGGGGAACGGGACTATGGCTACACCTTC.

The chain is built from TRBV28 and TRBJ2-1; TRBD2 matches 10 bases. The V and J ends lost 4 bases and 3 bases, in that order; junction bases with no gene match: 6. Germline lookup yields CDR1 MDHEN and CDR2 SYDVKM. CDR3 size: 16 residues. The CDR3 sequence: CASSWASGGDYNEQFF. CDR3 DNA sequence: TGTGCCAGCAGTTGGGCTAGCGGGGGCGACTACAATGAGCAGTTCTTC.

The chain links TRBV5-8 to TRBJ2-7; 8 bases align to TRBD1. This CDR3 is 13 amino acids long. J gave up 1 base and V 9 bases, and 6 bases lay outside the gene matches. The V gene's germline CDR1 is SGHTS and CDR2 YDEGEE. The CDR3 bases are TGTGCCACAGGGGACAGGCGTTCCTACGAGCAGTACTTC. Its protein is CATGDRRSYEQYF.

The V call is TRBV18, the J call TRBJ2-7, with 10 positions matching TRBD1. The CDR3 is 16 residues long. The ends lost 2 bases at V and 1 base at J; junction bases unmatched: 5. Germline V gene data show CDR1 as KGHSH and CDR2 as LQKENI. CDR3 bases: TGTGCCAGCTCACCATACGGGACAGGGGTGTCCTACGAGCAGTACTTC. Its protein product is CASSPYGTGVSYEQYF.

The V gene is TRBV6-2 or TRBV6-3, the J gene TRBJ2-3, with 13 bases lining up with TRBD2. Germline V gives CDR1 MNHEY, CDR2 SVGEGT. J was trimmed by 4 bases and V by 4 bases; bases with no gene match: 11. There are 18 residues in the CDR3. CDR3 sequence: CASSSVIRLAGGPDTQYF. CDR3 DNA: TGTGCCAGCAGTTCCGTTATAAGACTAGCGGGGGGCCCAGATACGCAGTATTTT.

The chain couples TRBV18 to TRBJ2-2; TRBD1 matches 7 bases. Germline loops: CDR1 KGHSH, CDR2 LQKENI. V lost 1 base to trimming and J lost 1 base; unmatched junction nucleotides: 12. The CDR3 has 19 amino acids. Written as DNA, the CDR3 is TGTGCCAGCTCACCACTTCACCGACAGGGCAATAGGAACACCGGGGAGCTGTTTTTT. Translating it yields CASSPLHRQGNRNTGELFF.

The genes are TRBV9 and TRBJ1-2; TRBD1 might be the D (5 bases). This CDR3 contains 16 residues. Germline CDR1 and CDR2: SGDLS and YYNGEE. Trimming took off 0 bases at V and 4 bases at J, with 16 bases between the two ends. CDR3 amino acids: CASSVARTGGVYGYTF. CDR3 coding DNA: TGTGCCAGCAGCGTAGCTCGTACCGGGGGGGTCTATGGCTACACCTTC.

The rearrangement uses TRBV19 and TRBJ2-7; 7 bases align to TRBD2. Trimming cost V 4 bases and J 3 bases; bases outside gene matches: 6. The germline CDR1 and CDR2 sequences are LNHDA and SQIVND (reference sequence). This CDR3 comprises 14 residues. The CDR3 sequence: CASSTASGYYEQYF. The DNA for the CDR3 is TGTGCCAGTAGTACCGCTAGCGGTTACTACGAGCAGTACTTC.

This chain joins TRBV29-1 and TRBJ2-1; TRBD1 aligns across 7 bases. The ends lost 7 bases at V and 0 bases at J; junction bases unmatched: 9. Looked up from germline, CDR1 is SQVTM and CDR2 is ANQGSEA. The CDR3 is made up of 15 amino acids. The CDR3 DNA reads TGCAGCGCCCAGACAGGGTACGGCTCCTACAATGAGCAGTTCTTC. Its translation: CSAQTGYGSYNEQFF.

The chain employs TRBV20-1 and TRBJ1-5; TRBD1 agrees at 11 bases. CDR3 size: 15 residues. Germline CDR1 is DFQATT and CDR2 is SNEGSKA (reference sequence). Trimming cost V 3 bases and J 4 bases; bases outside gene matches: 5. The CDR3 DNA reads as TGCAGTGCTAGTATCCGGGACAGGGGGAATCAGCCCCAGCATTTT. Translation: CSASIRDRGNQPQHF.

To note about this clone: This same CDR3 is encoded by further DNA sequences in the sample. V gene TRBV18 combines with J gene TRBJ2-5; 9 nucleotides align to TRBD2. Germline CDR1 reads KGHSH; CDR2 reads LQKENI. The CDR3 is 14 residues long. V trimming: 6 bases; J trimming: 2 bases; junction bases outside the gene matches: 4. CDR3 bases: TGTGCCAGCTCGTCGAGCGGGGGGCAAGAGACCCAGTACTTC. It encodes CASSSSGGQETQYF. The entire variable domain, with the rest obtained from reference TRBV18 and TRBJ2-5, is as follows: NAGVMQNPRHLVRRRGQEARLRCSPMKGHSHVYWYRQLPEEGLKFMVYLQKENIIDESGMPKERFSAEFPKEGPSILRIQQVVRGDSAAYFCASSSSGGQETQYFGPGTRLLVL.

The chain employs TRBV9 and TRBJ2-2; D is perhaps TRBD2 (6 bases). This CDR3 is built from 16 residues. In germline, CDR1 is SGDLS, CDR2 YYNGEE. The ends were cut back, 0 bases at V and 4 bases at J, with 13 bases in the middle. CDR3 region: CASSVVVGGVTGELFF. The CDR3, as DNA: TGTGCCAGCAGCGTAGTAGTAGGCGGGGTCACCGGGGAGCTGTTTTTT.

The CDR3 region has the DNA TGTGCCAGCAGTGAAATCGAAGGACAAGGGGGTCACAAGCAGTACTTC. This encodes CASSEIEGQGGHKQYF. The chain links TRBV6-1 to TRBJ2-7; possible D gene TRBD1, 6 bases. From germline, CDR1 is MNHNS and CDR2 SASEGT. Trimming removed 2 bases from V and 8 bases from J, with 22 bases in between. The CDR3 extends over 16 amino acids.

The chain carries TRBV27 and TRBJ1-1, with D maybe TRBD1 (6 bases). Germline CDR1 reads MNHEY; CDR2 reads SMNVEV (reference sequence). V dropped 5 bases and J dropped 0 bases, with 10 bases sitting between them. This CDR3 spans 14 amino acids. CDR3 sequence: CASSKGTMNTEAFF. As DNA, the CDR3 is TGTGCCAGCAGTAAGGGGACAATGAACACTGAAGCTTTCTTT.

The chain uses TRBV28 and TRBJ1-4, with a weak D call TRBD1 (6 bases). Per germline, CDR1 MDHEN and CDR2 SYDVKM. There are 20 residues in the CDR3. V lost 1 base and J 4 bases, leaving 25 bases between the germline ends. CDR3 loop: CASSLSPRYRAKDSNEKLFF. The CDR3 nucleotides are TGTGCCAGCAGTTTATCCCCAAGGTACAGGGCTAAAGACAGTAATGAAAAACTGTTTTTT.

This chain links TRBV19 with TRBJ2-4, with D tentatively TRBD1 (5 bases). This CDR3 region has 16 residues. Germline V gene data show CDR1 as LNHDA and CDR2 as SQIVND (reference sequence). V was shortened by 5 bases and J by 0 bases, with 14 bases between the two germline ends. CDR3 nucleotide sequence: TGTGCCAGTAGTCTCCGATCCCAGGGAGCCAAAAACATTCAGTACTTC. Protein: CASSLRSQGAKNIQYF. Full variable domain (missing parts from reference TRBV19 and TRBJ2-4): DGGITQSPKYLFRKEGQNVTLSCEQNLNHDAMYWYRQDPGQGLRLIYYSQIVNDFQKGDIAEGYSVSREKKESFPLTVTSAQKNPTAFYLCASSLRSQGAKNIQYFGAGTRLSVL.

This clone appeared a few times. V and J are TRBV30 and TRBJ1-6; 7 positions agree with TRBD1. The V segment lost 0 bases and the J segment 0 bases; nucleotides outside the gene matches: 11. Germline V gene lookup returns CDR1 GTSNPN and CDR2 SVGIG (reference sequence). The CDR3 totals 19 residues. This CDR3 is CAWSVEGAVGRSYNSPLHF. The CDR3 DNA reads as TGTGCCTGGAGTGTTGAGGGGGCTGTGGGGCGCTCCTATAATTCACCCCTCCACTTT.

The chain carries TRBV27 and TRBJ1-2; D call uncertain. The CDR3 totals 14 residues. Per germline, CDR1 MNHEY and CDR2 SMNVEV (reference sequence). Trimming cost V 3 bases and J 8 bases, with 16 bases left between them. CDR3 in amino acids: CASSFSAASGGYTF. DNA for the CDR3: TGTGCCAGCAGTTTCAGTGCGGCCTCGGGGGGCTACACCTTC.

J is TRBJ2-7 and V is TRBV19; 7 positions agree with TRBD2. The junction had 4 bases not matched to a gene; V was cut back by 1 base and J by 4 bases. The CDR3 runs to 14 residues. CDR1 is LNHDA and CDR2 is SQIVND in the germline V gene (reference sequence). The CDR3 is CASSIGRGGYEQYF. The DNA of the CDR3 is TGTGCCAGTAGTATAGGTCGGGGAGGGTACGAGCAGTACTTC. The full variable domain, its missing parts supplied by reference TRBV19 and TRBJ2-7, is DGGITQSPKYLFRKEGQNVTLSCEQNLNHDAMYWYRQDPGQGLRLIYYSQIVNDFQKGDIAEGYSVSREKKESFPLTVTSAQKNPTAFYLCASSIGRGGYEQYFGPGTRLTVT.

The gene calls are TRBV2 and TRBJ2-2, with D possibly TRBD1 on 6 matching bases. The CDR3 is 13 amino acids. CDR1 is SNHLY, CDR2 FYNNEI, per germline. V was pared by 10 bases and J by 5 bases, with 14 bases between. For the CDR3, the DNA is TGTGCCATACAACAGGGATGGACCGGGGAGCTGTTTTTT. Translated, it gives CAIQQGWTGELFF.